The sequence of this T cell receptor (beta chain) was determined in a study of OX40 agonist ivuxolimab in advanced cancers. Overall study: Patients' therapy was ivuxolimab, an antibody that acts as an agonist of OX40 (CD134).

Data came from immunoSEQ multiplex PCR; TCRdb stores just in-frame clones and leaves some out. Here the sample spans tens of thousands of clones, about 90% being singletons. This CDR3 is 11 amino acids long. The V gene's germline CDR1 is SGHRS and CDR2 YFSETQ. Trimming left V 6 bases short and J 7 bases short, with 10 bases between. The cohort excluded patients with autoimmune disease history or systemic immunosuppression. The chain uses TRBV5-1 and TRBJ2-5; D gene uncertain. The TCR comes from an adult with an advanced solid tumor such as melanoma, head and neck, liver or kidney cancer. Specimen: CD4+ or CD8+ T cells sorted from blood, collected in a trial of the OX40 agonist ivuxolimab. CDR3 region: CASKTMVTQYF. CDR3 DNA: TGCGCCAGCAAGACAATGGTGACCCAGTACTTC.